Each of the 26 T cell receptor beta chains below was sequenced from the same sample in a study of T cell repertoires in cytomegalovirus infection. These receptors have no known antigen. TCRdb re-called the reads with MiXCR, one entry per CDR3 protein. The data show 90,000 to 130,000 distinct CDR3 sequences, 9.5% to 13% seen once. The sample consisted of PBMCs, sequenced either directly or after in vitro stimulation (not recorded which). All receptors derive from a human donor in good health (CMV status not recorded). Some clones in this sample may be carry-over from other donors' samples.

In this sample, this clonotype turned up many times. The chain is built from TRBV28 and TRBJ1-1, with 7 bases aligning to TRBD1. This CDR3 is built from 17 residues. The J segment lost 4 bases and the V segment lost 5 bases, leaving 16 bases of the junction unmatched. The germline V gene encodes CDR1 MDHEN and CDR2 SYDVKM. This CDR3 reads CASSHRQGAVGGTEAFF. DNA of the CDR3: TGTGCCAGCAGTCATCGACAGGGCGCTGTGGGAGGCACTGAAGCTTTCTTT. Combining the CDR3 with reference TRBV28 and TRBJ1-1 gives the whole variable domain DVKVTQSSRYLVKRTGEKVFLECVQDMDHENMFWYRQDPGLGLRLIYFSYDVKMKEKGDIPEGYSVSREKKERFSLILESASTNQTSMYLCASSHRQGAVGGTEAFFGQGTRLTVV.

This clonotype appeared a few times. The V call is TRBV28, the J call TRBJ2-2; D unresolved. Germline V CDR1 and CDR2: MDHEN, SYDVKM. V was pared by 8 bases and J by 5 bases, with 6 bases between. This CDR3 is built from 11 residues. The CDR3 DNA sequence: TGTGCCAGCCTAGAAACCGGGGAGCTGTTTTTT. Translated: CASLETGELFF.

This clonotype has just a few counts. The CDR3 sequence is CASSLVAADTQYF. DNA of the CDR3: TGTGCCAGCAGCTTGGTGGCGGCAGATACGCAGTATTTT. The chain carries TRBV5-4 and TRBJ2-3; D uncertain. The germline V gene has CDR1 SGHNT and CDR2 YYREEE (reference sequence). This CDR3 is 13 amino acids long. V lost 0 bases, J lost 4 bases, and 6 bases lay in between.

J is TRBJ2-7 and V is TRBV20-1; 7 bases map to TRBD2. CDR3 length: 15 residues. Germline CDR1 and CDR2: DFQATT and SNEGSKA (reference sequence). The junction had 11 bases not matched to a gene; V was cut back by 3 bases and J by 3 bases. Here the CDR3 reads CSARDLAEVIYEQYF. The CDR3, as DNA: TGCAGTGCTAGGGACCTAGCGGAAGTCATCTACGAGCAGTACTTC.

This clonotype was found many times. V usage is TRBV4-2 and J usage is TRBJ2-5; no clear D gene. The germline V gene encodes CDR1 LGHNA and CDR2 YNFKEQ. V lost 1 base, J lost 4 bases, and 4 bases lay in between. The CDR3 runs 12 residues. The CDR3 DNA sequence: TGTGCCAGCAGCCAAGTAGCAGAGACCCAGTACTTC. Encoded protein: CASSQVAETQYF.

For the CDR3, the DNA is TGTGCCAGCAGCCTTCGGACTAGCGGGTATCCTGCTACTAGCACAGATACGCAGTATTTT. Translated: CASSLRTSGYPATSTDTQYF. This sequence joins TRBV3-1 and TRBJ2-3; 11 nucleotides line up with TRBD2. Trimming at V came to 4 bases and at J to 0 bases, leaving 15 bases not matched to a gene. This CDR3 comprises 20 residues. Germline assignment: CDR1 LGHDT and CDR2 YNNKEL (reference sequence).

This chain joins TRBV12-3 or TRBV12-4 and TRBJ2-6; no definite D call. The CDR3 covers 19 residues. Trimming left V 2 bases short and J 0 bases short, with 17 bases between. The chain's CDR3 is CASSLLYWQASSGANVLTF. CDR3 nucleotides: TGTGCCAGCAGTTTATTGTATTGGCAGGCGAGCTCTGGGGCCAACGTCCTGACTTTC.

This chain joins TRBV10-3 and TRBJ1-1; the match to TRBD1 covers 8 bases. The CDR3 covers 14 residues. CDR1 is ENHRY and CDR2 is SYGVKD in the germline V gene. V dropped 4 bases and J dropped 3; count of bases not matched to a gene: 4. CDR3 region: CAISGTGFDTEAFF. The CDR3 DNA is TGTGCCATCAGTGGGACAGGGTTCGACACTGAAGCTTTCTTT.

This clonotype appeared many times. The CDR3 protein is CASSRKTSGRYEQFF. The CDR3 region has the DNA TGTGCCAGCAGCCGGAAGACTAGCGGGAGGTATGAGCAGTTCTTC. The J gene is TRBJ2-1, the V gene TRBV7-2; TRBD2 matches at 13 bases. The CDR3 is made up of 15 amino acids. Germline CDR1 SGHTA, CDR2 FQGNSA. The V gene end was trimmed by 5 bases and the J gene end by 8 bases; junction bases not matched to a gene: 6.

The sample holds a few counts of this clonotype. The rearrangement links TRBV4-1 to TRBJ2-1; D might be TRBD2 (5 bases). The V gene lost 0 bases and the J gene lost 4 bases, with 10 bases spanning the gap. CDR3 length: 15 residues. CDR1 MGHRA and CDR2 YSYEKL come from the germline V gene. The CDR3 spells CASSQDLGEYNEQFF. The CDR3, as DNA: TGCGCCAGCAGCCAAGATCTGGGAGAGTACAATGAGCAGTTCTTC.

In the case of this clonotype: Germline is not matched at one junction end, which may reflect a read error. V gene TRBV7-6 combines with J gene TRBJ1-3, with D uncertain. Germline CDR1 reads SGHVS; CDR2 reads FNYEAQ. The CDR3 length is 15 residues. CDR3 in DNA: TGTTCCAGCAGCCAGGACGGAGTCTCTGGAAACACCATATATTTT. This codes for CSSSQDGVSGNTIYF.

This clonotype has more than one count but fewer than ten. The chain couples TRBV7-9 to TRBJ2-7, with 9 bases that match TRBD1. There are 15 residues in the CDR3. Germline V gene lookup returns CDR1 SEHNR and CDR2 FQNEAQ (reference sequence). J was trimmed by 4 bases and V by 5 bases; bases with no gene match: 9. The CDR3 reads CASSVQGAYPYEQYV. CDR3 coding DNA: TGTGCCAGCAGCGTACAGGGGGCTTATCCATACGAGCAGTACGTC.

The chain couples TRBV12-3 or TRBV12-4 to TRBJ1-6; D perhaps matches TRBD1 (6 bases). V was trimmed by 5 bases and J by 7 bases, leaving 12 bases between them. This CDR3 comprises 14 residues. CDR3 amino acids: CASSLRGGNSPLHF. CDR3 coding DNA: TGTGCCAGCAGTCTTAGAGGGGGAAATTCACCCCTCCACTTT.

This clonotype appeared many times. The chain has TRBV12-3 or TRBV12-4 and TRBJ1-5; D is perhaps TRBD1 (6 bases). The CDR3 contains 17 residues. V shed 4 bases and J shed 0 bases, with 16 bases lying between them. Written as DNA, the CDR3 is TGTGCCAGCAGTTACAAATTACAGGGAAATAGCAATCAGCCCCAGCATTTT. It codes for CASSYKLQGNSNQPQHF.

V and J are TRBV29-1 and TRBJ2-2; 8 bases line up with TRBD1. The germline V gene encodes CDR1 SQVTM and CDR2 ANQGSEA. The ends lost 7 bases at V and 7 bases at J; junction bases unmatched: 8. The CDR3 consists of 13 residues. The CDR3, as DNA: TGCAGCGCCAGGGGGCTTTTTGGCGGGGAGCTGTTTTTT. Translation gives CSARGLFGGELFF.

In this sample, this clonotype turned up many times. This sequence joins TRBV5-4 and TRBJ2-5; 9 bases map to TRBD2. CDR1 and CDR2 (germline): SGHNT, YYREEE (reference sequence). V lost 3 bases to trimming and J lost 2 bases; unmatched junction nucleotides: 5. The CDR3 has 15 amino acids. The CDR3 region has the DNA TGTGCCAGCAGCTCCCGACTAGCGGCTCAAGAGACCCAGTACTTC. This gives the protein CASSSRLAAQETQYF.

CDR3 sequence (DNA): TGTGCCAGCAGCGGGGGACTAGGGAAAAATGAGCAGTTCTTC. This sequence encodes CASSGGLGKNEQFF. The chain links TRBV11-3 to TRBJ2-1, with TRBD2 identical over 8 bases. The CDR3 runs to 14 residues. Trimming cost V 5 bases and J 7 bases; bases outside gene matches: 7. Germline V gene sequence: CDR1 SGHNT, CDR2 YENEEA.

This clonotype was counted at least ten times. The rearrangement links TRBV7-2 to TRBJ1-6; perhaps TRBD1 as D (5 bases). The V and J ends lost 5 bases and 14 bases respectively, with 16 bases between them. This CDR3 spans 13 amino acids. The germline gives CDR1 SGHTA, CDR2 FQGNSA. CDR3 in DNA: TGTGCCAGCAGCGCAAGACGGGGCGGGGCCCTCCACTTT. This encodes CASSARRGGALHF. Full variable domain (rest looked up from reference TRBV7-2 and TRBJ1-6): GAGVSQSPSNKVTEKGKDVELRCDPISGHTALYWYRQSLGQGLEFLIYFQGNSAPDKSGLPSDRFSAERTGGSVSTLTIQRTQQEDSAVYLCASSARRGGALHFGNGTRLTVT.

This clonotype was counted many times. V usage is TRBV5-6 and J usage is TRBJ2-5; TRBD2 matches at 8 bases. This CDR3 is built from 16 residues. Germline-derived CDR1 and CDR2 are SGHDT and YYEEEE. V trimming: 2 bases; J trimming: 5 bases; junction bases outside the gene matches: 11. The CDR3 DNA reads TGTGCCAGCAGCTTAATACCCAGCGGGAGCGGTGAGACCCAGTACTTC. Residues: CASSLIPSGSGETQYF.

There are a few counts of this clonotype. This rearrangement joins TRBV9 to TRBJ2-1, with 10 bases matching TRBD2. Germline trimming cut 2 bases from V and 6 bases from J; bases unmatched to any gene: 5. From germline, CDR1 is SGDLS and CDR2 YYNGEE. The CDR3 extends over 15 amino acids. CDR3 in DNA: TGTGCCAGCAGCGTCGCTAGCGGGAGTCCCAATGAGCAGTTCTTC. It specifies CASSVASGSPNEQFF.

There are a few counts of this clonotype. V gene TRBV9 combines with J gene TRBJ2-2, with unresolved D. Trimming removed 0 bases at V and 3 bases at J, with 6 bases between. Germline CDR1 and CDR2: SGDLS and YYNGEE. CDR3 size: 14 residues. For the CDR3, the DNA is TGTGCCAGCAGCGTAGTGAGCGACACCGGGGAGCTGTTTTTT. Translation: CASSVVSDTGELFF. Drawing the rest from reference TRBV9 and TRBJ2-2, the complete variable domain is DSGVTQTPKHLITATGQRVTLRCSPRSGDLSVYWYQQSLDQGLQFLIQYYNGEERAKGNILERFSAQQFPDLHSELNLSSLELGDSALYFCASSVVSDTGELFFGEGSRLTVL.

This clonotype was counted at least ten times. The chain links TRBV6-2 or TRBV6-3 to TRBJ1-2; D is unresolved. The length of the CDR3 is 15 residues. Germline CDR1 MNHEY, CDR2 SVGEGT. V was pared by 2 bases and J by 4 bases, with 14 bases between. The chain's CDR3 is CASSYVGTLPYGYTF. In DNA, the CDR3 is TGTGCCAGCAGTTACGTGGGAACACTACCCTATGGCTACACCTTC.

The table lists this clonotype with many counts. The gene calls are TRBV7-2 and TRBJ1-5; a weak D match, TRBD1 (6 bases). The germline CDR1 and CDR2 sequences are SGHTA and FQGNSA. Trimming removed 1 base at V and 4 bases at J, with 14 bases between. The CDR3 runs 16 residues. The CDR3 here is CASSLVGGGSNQPQHF. CDR3 coding DNA: TGTGCCAGCAGCTTAGTTGGGGGCGGATCTAATCAGCCCCAGCATTTT.

V and J are TRBV7-9 and TRBJ1-6; maybe TRBD1 (5 bases). V was clipped by 4 bases and J by 10 bases, with 20 bases between them. This CDR3 has 16 residues. Germline V lookup: CDR1 SEHNR, CDR2 FQNEAQ (reference sequence). The DNA of the CDR3 is TGTGCCAGCAGCTCATGGGACCTTCCGCCCAAGTCACCCCTCCACTTT. Translation: CASSSWDLPPKSPLHF.

V is TRBV2 and J is TRBJ2-5, with 11 nucleotides matching TRBD2. The CDR3 contains 15 residues. The V gene end was trimmed by 7 bases and the J gene end by 5 bases; junction bases not matched to a gene: 9. Germline values: CDR1 SNHLY, CDR2 FYNNEI. The chain's CDR3 is CASTPLAGGGETQYF. The CDR3 DNA follows: TGTGCCAGCACCCCCCTAGCGGGAGGAGGGGAGACCCAGTACTTC.

This clonotype was picked up many times. This chain connects TRBV5-4 to TRBJ2-1; TRBD2 matches 7 bases. V trimming: 3 bases; J trimming: 9 bases; junction bases outside the gene matches: 12. The CDR3 extends over 15 amino acids. CDR1 SGHNT and CDR2 YYREEE come from the germline V gene (reference sequence). This CDR3 is CASSWGGARGGEQFF. For the CDR3, the DNA is TGTGCCAGCAGCTGGGGCGGAGCCCGCGGGGGTGAGCAGTTCTTC.